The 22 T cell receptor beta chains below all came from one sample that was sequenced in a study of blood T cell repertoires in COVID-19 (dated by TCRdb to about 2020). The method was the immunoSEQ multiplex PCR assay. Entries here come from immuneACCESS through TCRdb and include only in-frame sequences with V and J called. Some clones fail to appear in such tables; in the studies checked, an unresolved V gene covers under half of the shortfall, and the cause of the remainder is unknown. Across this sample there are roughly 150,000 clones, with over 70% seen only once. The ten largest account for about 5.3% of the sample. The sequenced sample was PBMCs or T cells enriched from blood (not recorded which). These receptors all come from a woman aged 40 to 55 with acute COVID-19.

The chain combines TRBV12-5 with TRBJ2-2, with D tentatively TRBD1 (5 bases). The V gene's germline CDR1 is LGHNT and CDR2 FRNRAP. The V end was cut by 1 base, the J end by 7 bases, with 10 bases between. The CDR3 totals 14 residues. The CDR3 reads CASGLEGMIGELFF. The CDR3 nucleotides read TGTGCTAGTGGTTTGGAGGGGATGATCGGGGAGCTGTTTTTT.

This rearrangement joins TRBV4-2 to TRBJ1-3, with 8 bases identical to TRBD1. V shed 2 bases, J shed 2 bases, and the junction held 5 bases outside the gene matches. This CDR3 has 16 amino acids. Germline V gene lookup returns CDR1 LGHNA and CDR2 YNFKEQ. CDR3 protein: CASSQYGQGPGNTIYF. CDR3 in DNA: TGTGCCAGCAGCCAATACGGACAGGGCCCTGGAAACACCATATATTTT.

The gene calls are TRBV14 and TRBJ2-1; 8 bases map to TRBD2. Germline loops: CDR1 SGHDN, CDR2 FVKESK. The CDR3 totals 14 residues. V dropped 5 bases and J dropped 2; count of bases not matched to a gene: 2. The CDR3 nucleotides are TGTGCCAGCAGCTTGACTAGCGCCTACAATGAGCAGTTCTTC. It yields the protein CASSLTSAYNEQFF.

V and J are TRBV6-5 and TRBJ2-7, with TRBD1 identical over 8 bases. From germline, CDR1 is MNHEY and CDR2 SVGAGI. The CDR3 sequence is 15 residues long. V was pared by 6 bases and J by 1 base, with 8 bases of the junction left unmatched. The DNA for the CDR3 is TGTGCCAGCAGAGGACAGGGCCGAGCTTCCTACGAGCAGTACGTC. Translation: CASRGQGRASYEQYV.

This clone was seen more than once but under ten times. CDR3 DNA sequence: TGTGCCAGCAGCGCCGGGGGACTAGCGGGTCAGACTTACGAGCAGTACTTC. Its translation: CASSAGGLAGQTYEQYF. The chain uses TRBV9 and TRBJ2-7; 12 bases map to TRBD2. Germline V gene lookup returns CDR1 SGDLS and CDR2 YYNGEE. The CDR3 has 17 amino acids. V was clipped by 3 bases and J by 4 bases; unmatched bases: 11.

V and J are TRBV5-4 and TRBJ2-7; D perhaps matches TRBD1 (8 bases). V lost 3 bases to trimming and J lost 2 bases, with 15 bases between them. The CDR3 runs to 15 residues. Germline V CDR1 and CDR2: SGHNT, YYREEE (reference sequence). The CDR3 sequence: CASSYGQGLTYEQYF. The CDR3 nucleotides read TGTGCCAGCAGCTATGGACAGGGACTAACCTACGAGCAGTACTTC.

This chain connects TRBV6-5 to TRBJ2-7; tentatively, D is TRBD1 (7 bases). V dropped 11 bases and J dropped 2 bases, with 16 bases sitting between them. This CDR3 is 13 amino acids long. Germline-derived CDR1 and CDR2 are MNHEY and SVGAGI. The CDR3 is CASGGGVAYEQYF. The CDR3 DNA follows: TGTGCCTCCGGAGGGGGCGTCGCCTACGAGCAGTACTTC.

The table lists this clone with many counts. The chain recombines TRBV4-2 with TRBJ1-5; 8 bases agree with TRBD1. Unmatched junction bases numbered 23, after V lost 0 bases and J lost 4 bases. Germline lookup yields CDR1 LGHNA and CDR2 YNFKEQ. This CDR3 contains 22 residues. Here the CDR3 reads CASSQDFPRQGTIGASNQPQHF. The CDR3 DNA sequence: TGTGCCAGCAGCCAAGATTTCCCCCGACAGGGGACGATCGGTGCGTCAAATCAGCCCCAGCATTTT.

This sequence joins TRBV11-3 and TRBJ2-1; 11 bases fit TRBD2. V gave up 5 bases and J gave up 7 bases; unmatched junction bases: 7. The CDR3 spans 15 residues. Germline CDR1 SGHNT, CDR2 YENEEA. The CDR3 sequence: CASSLETSGTNEQFF. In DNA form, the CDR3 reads TGTGCCAGCAGCCTCGAGACTAGCGGGACAAATGAGCAGTTCTTC.

The CDR3 loop is CASSTEGANEQYF. The CDR3 DNA sequence: TGTGCCAGTAGCACCGAGGGGGCCAACGAGCAGTACTTC. V and J are TRBV19 and TRBJ2-7; 7 nucleotides line up with TRBD1. V lost 6 bases and J lost 5; bases outside the gene matches: 7. CDR1 LNHDA and CDR2 SQIVND come from the germline V gene (reference sequence). CDR3 length equals 13 residues.

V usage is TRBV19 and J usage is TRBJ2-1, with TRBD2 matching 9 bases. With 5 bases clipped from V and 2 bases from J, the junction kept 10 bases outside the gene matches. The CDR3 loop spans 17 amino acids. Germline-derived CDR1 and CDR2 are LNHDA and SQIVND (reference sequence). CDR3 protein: CASSALRSGRTYNEQFF. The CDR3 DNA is TGTGCCAGTAGTGCCCTTCGTAGCGGGAGAACCTACAATGAGCAGTTCTTC.

The CDR3 bases are TGTGCCAGCAGCTTAGGTTTCGATGAGCAGTTCTTC. It translates to CASSLGFDEQFF. The gene calls are TRBV7-6 and TRBJ2-1; D ambiguous. Trimming removed 1 base at V and 8 bases at J, with 6 bases between. In germline, CDR1 is SGHVS, CDR2 FNYEAQ. The CDR3 has 12 residues.

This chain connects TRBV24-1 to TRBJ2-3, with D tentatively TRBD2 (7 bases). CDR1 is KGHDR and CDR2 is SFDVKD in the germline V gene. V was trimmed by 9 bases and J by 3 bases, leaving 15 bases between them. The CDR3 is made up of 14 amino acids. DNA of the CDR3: TGTGCCACCGCCGACGGGGGGCGAACAGATACGCAGTATTTT. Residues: CATADGGRTDTQYF.

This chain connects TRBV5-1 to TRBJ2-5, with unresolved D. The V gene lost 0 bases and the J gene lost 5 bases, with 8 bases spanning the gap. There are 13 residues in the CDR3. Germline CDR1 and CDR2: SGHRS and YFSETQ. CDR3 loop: CASSLVREETQYF. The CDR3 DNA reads TGCGCCAGCAGCTTGGTTCGTGAGGAGACCCAGTACTTC.

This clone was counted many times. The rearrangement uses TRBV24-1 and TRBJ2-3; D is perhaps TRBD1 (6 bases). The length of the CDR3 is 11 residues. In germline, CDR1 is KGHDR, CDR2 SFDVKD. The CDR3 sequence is CPQGIGDTQYF. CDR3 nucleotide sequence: TGTCCACAGGGTATCGGAGATACGCAGTATTTT.

CDR3 region: CASSLTGLAGVETQYF. The CDR3 DNA is TGTGCCAGCAGCTTAACGGGACTAGCGGGAGTGGAGACCCAGTACTTC. This sequence joins TRBV7-3 and TRBJ2-5; the match to TRBD2 covers 14 bases. Germline loops: CDR1 SGHTA, CDR2 FQGTGA. The J segment lost 5 bases and the V segment lost 0 bases, leaving 2 bases of the junction unmatched. This CDR3 has 16 amino acids.

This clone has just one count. CDR3 region: CASSSEPLAALRSNEQFF. Written as DNA, the CDR3 is TGCGCCAGCAGCTCCGAACCCCTAGCGGCGTTAAGATCCAATGAGCAGTTCTTC. The rearrangement joins TRBV5-1 to TRBJ2-1; 7 positions match TRBD2. The CDR3 covers 18 residues. Germline V gives CDR1 SGHRS, CDR2 YFSETQ. Trimming took 3 bases from V and 6 from J; bases not matched to a gene: 18.

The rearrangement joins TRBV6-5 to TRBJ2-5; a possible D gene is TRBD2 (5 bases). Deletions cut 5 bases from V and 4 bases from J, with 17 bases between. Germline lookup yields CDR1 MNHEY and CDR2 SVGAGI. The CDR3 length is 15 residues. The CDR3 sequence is CASSTSVEVGETQYF. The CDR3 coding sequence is TGTGCCAGCAGTACGTCCGTGGAGGTGGGAGAGACCCAGTACTTC.

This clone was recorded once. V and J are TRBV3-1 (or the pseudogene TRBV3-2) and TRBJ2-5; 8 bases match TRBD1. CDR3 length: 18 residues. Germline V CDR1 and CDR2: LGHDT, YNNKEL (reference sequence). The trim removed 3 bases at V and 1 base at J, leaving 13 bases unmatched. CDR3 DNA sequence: TGTGCCAGCAGCCAGAGGCAGGGGGCCGGGCGGCTCCAAGAGACCCAGTACTTC. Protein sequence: CASSQRQGAGRLQETQYF.

The DNA for the CDR3 is TGTGCCAGCAGTCCCTCCCTGACTAGCGGGAGGGCCCCAGATGAGCAGTTCTTC. This sequence encodes CASSPSLTSGRAPDEQFF. V gene TRBV27 combines with J gene TRBJ2-1; 14 nucleotides match TRBD2. The germline V gene encodes CDR1 MNHEY and CDR2 SMNVEV (reference sequence). The CDR3 extends over 18 amino acids. J gave up 8 bases and V 5 bases, and 14 bases lay outside the gene matches.

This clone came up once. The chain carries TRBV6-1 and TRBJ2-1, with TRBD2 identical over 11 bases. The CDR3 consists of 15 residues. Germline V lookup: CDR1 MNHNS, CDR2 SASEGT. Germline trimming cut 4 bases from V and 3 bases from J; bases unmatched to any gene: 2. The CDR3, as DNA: TGTGCCAGCAGTGGAACTAGCGGGAGCTACAATGAGCAGTTCTTC. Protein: CASSGTSGSYNEQFF.

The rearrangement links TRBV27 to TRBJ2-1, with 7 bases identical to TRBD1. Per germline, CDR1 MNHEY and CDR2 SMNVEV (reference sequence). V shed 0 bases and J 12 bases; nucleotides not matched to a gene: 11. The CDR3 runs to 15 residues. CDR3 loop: CASSLSWAFPGGQFF. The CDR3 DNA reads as TGTGCCAGCAGTTTATCGTGGGCATTCCCAGGGGGGCAGTTCTTC.